This TCR beta chain was captured in a study of T cell repertoires in ileal Crohn's disease. Overall study results and limits: Endoscopic recurrence occurred in every patient whose clonality exceeded 26.8%.

Sequenced by immunoSEQ multiplex PCR; TCRdb stores in-frame clones only, minus some. The table has more than 11,000 clones, 70% seen once; the top ten hold under 6%. Points on this clone: Its antigen is unknown.

V was pared by 6 bases and J by 8 bases, with 16 bases between. Germline values: CDR1 WNHNN, CDR2 SYGVQD (reference sequence). CDR3 length equals 13 residues. This receptor was obtained from an adult with Crohn's disease. Sequenced material: ileal tissue. The rearrangement uses TRBV10-1 and TRBJ1-2; D possibly corresponds to TRBD1 (5 bases). Written as DNA, the CDR3 is TGCGCCAGCAGCGCTGGGACTATGGGCGGCTACACCTTC. Translation: CASSAGTMGGYTF.